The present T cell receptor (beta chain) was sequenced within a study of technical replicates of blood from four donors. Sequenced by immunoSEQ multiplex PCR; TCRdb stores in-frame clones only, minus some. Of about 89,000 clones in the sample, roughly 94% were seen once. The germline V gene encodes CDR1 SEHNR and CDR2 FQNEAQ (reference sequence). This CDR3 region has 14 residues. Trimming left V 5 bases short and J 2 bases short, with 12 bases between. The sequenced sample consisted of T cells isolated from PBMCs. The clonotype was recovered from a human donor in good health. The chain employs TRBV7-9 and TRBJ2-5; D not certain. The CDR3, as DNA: TGTGCCAGCAGCGTTGCTAGAAATCAAGAGACCCAGTACTTC. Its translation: CASSVARNQETQYF.